Detailed here is one T cell receptor beta chain. This sample is drawn from a study of cytomegalovirus exposure and HLA in healthy donors. Participants comprised healthy donors of bone marrow. The study ran its PCR with 60 Vbeta and 13 Jbeta primers. TCRdb's copy holds only in-frame clones and misses some; the assay was immunoSEQ multiplex PCR. Here the sample spans 60,000 to 70,000 clones, 80% being singletons. The sequence derives from a woman aged 25 to 39 in good health and CMV-seronegative. Sequencing was performed on PBMCs.

Here the CDR3 reads CAWSVLAGVLNEQFF. The CDR3 nucleotides read TGTGCCTGGAGTGTACTGGCGGGAGTGTTGAATGAGCAGTTCTTC. This sequence joins TRBV30 and TRBJ2-1, with TRBD2 matching 7 bases. The germline V gene has CDR1 GTSNPN and CDR2 SVGIG (reference sequence). This CDR3 has 15 amino acids. V dropped 0 bases and J dropped 7; count of bases not matched to a gene: 9.